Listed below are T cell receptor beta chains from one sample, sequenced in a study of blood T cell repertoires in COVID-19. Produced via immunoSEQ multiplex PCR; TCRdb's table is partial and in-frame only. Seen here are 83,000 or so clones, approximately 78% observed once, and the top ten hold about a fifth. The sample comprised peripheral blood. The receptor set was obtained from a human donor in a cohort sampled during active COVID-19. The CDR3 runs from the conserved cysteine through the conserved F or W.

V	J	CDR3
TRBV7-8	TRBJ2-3	CASSYTSGGIDTQYF
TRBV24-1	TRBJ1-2	CATSPQGALGYTF
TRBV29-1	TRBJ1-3	CSVAISLGNTIYF
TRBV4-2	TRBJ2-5	CASSQAGVEETQYF
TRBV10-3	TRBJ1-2	CAISYRGDDGYTF
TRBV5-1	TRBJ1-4	CASSKGQGEGKKLFF
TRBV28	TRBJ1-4	CASSDTEKLFF
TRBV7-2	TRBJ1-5	CASSTRRDLFGNQPQHF
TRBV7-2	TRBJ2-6	CASSLASGVPGANVLTF
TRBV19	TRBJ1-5	CASSTWGQGGRQPQHF
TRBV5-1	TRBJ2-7	CASSLEGQGLRQEYF
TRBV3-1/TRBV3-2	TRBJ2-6	CASSHPPGGAAVLTF
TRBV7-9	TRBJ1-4	CASSLGAMVEKLFF
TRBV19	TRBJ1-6	CASRTETGVVNSPLHF
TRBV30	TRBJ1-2	CAWTLGQLGGYTF
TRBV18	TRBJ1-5	CASSPTVEVEAQHF
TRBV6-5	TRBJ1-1	CASGETASMNTEAFF
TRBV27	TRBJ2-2	CASSPTDTNTGELFF
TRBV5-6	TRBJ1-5	CASSLGAGGTQPQHF
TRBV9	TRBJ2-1	CASSFRGQGGINEQFF
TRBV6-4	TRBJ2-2	CASSGSGLAGELFF
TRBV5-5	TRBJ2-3	CASSYRQGADTQYF
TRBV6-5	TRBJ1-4	CASSYSGGSEKLFF
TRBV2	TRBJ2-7	CASGTVRSYEQYF
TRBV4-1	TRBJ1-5	CASSPIARGRNQPQHF
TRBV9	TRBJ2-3	CASSPGLAVTDTQYF
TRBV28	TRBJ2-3	CASIGQLTDTQYF
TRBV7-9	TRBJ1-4	CASSPPLGGNEKLFF
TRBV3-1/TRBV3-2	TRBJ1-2	CASSLSLGAGGGYTF
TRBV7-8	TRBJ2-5	CASIDRDEETQYF
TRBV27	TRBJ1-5	CASSPRDTNQPQHF
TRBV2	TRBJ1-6	CASSETTVTGFSSHNSPLHF
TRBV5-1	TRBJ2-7	CASSLDPALDEQYF
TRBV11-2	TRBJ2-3	CASSSFTDTQYF
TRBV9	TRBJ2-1	CASSSGLAGGRYNEQFF
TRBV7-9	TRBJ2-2	CASSLAQTHGAGELFF
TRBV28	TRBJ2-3	CASSFVRTGALGTQYF
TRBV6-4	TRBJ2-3	CALAGLAGACTDTQYF
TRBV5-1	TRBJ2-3	CASSVPGLATTDTQYF
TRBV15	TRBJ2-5	CATSRDREETQYF
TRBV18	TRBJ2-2	CASSPATNTGELFF
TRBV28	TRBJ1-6	CASSSPGQGYSPLHF
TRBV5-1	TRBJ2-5	CASSFTGTSGLETQYF
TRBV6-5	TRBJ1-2	CASSSRNYGYTF
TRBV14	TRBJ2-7	CASSYIAGGIYEQYF
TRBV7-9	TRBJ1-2	CASGSRGNYGYTF
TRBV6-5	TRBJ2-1	CASRGGRGSHNEQFF
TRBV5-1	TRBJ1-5	CASSFQGGTNQPQHF
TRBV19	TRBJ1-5	CASSPGQGAQPQHF
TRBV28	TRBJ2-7	CASGWEYEQYF
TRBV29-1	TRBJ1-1	CSARTGDTEAFF
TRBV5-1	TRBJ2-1	CASSLARGGINEQFF
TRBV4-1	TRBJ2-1	CASSRTGGGAVNEQFF
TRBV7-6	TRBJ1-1	CASSSTKTEAFF
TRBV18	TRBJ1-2	CASSGRGYDGYTF
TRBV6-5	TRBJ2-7	CASRREYQQYF